This T cell receptor beta chain came from a study of identical twins. Points from the study as a whole: Out-of-frame alpha sequences shared by twins were enriched for low generation probability. Within beta out-of-frame sequences, the excess sharing observed between twins was weaker. There was more out-of-frame TCR alpha sharing in monozygotic twins than models estimated.

This clonotype was seen repeatedly, ten times or more. The antigen remains unidentified. Via MiXCR, TCRdb re-called the 5' RACE reads, giving one row per CDR3 protein. The table lists 350,000 to 500,000 distinct CDR3 sequences, 15% to 20% of them singletons. Germline CDR1 and CDR2: SQVTM and ANQGSEA. There are 11 residues in the CDR3. V was pared by 3 bases and J by 10 bases, with 10 bases between. The sample comprised naive T cells sorted from blood. The chain employs TRBV29-1 and TRBJ2-1; no clear D. This clonotype was sampled from a man in his forties or fifties in good health. The CDR3 region has the DNA TGCAGCGTTGATCACGTTAGGGAGCAGTTCTTC. Its translation: CSVDHVREQFF.